Presented here are 20 T cell receptor beta chains from one specimen sequenced in a study of blood T cells in healthy people across ages. The authors ran a second PCR of roughly 6 to 12 cycles using a sample-barcoded 5' primer and a J-beta primer mix. One entry per CDR3 protein, called by TCRdb with MiXCR from the 5' RACE reads. The repertoire holds approximately 490,000 distinct CDR3 sequences, with less than 25% as singletons. These data also formed part of another study, on T cells of mothers and their children.

Sequenced: blood. The receptors come from a boy aged 10-17 years in good health.

This clonotype was counted many times. The chain uses TRBV5-1 and TRBJ1-4; D is ambiguous. The CDR3 has 14 amino acids. Germline loops: CDR1 SGHRS, CDR2 YFSETQ. V was pared by 3 bases and J by 0 bases, with 6 bases between. The CDR3 here is CASSSGTTNEKLFF. CDR3 sequence (DNA): TGCGCCAGCAGCTCGGGGACAACTAATGAAAAACTGTTTTTT. The full variable domain, in which reference TRBV5-1 and TRBJ1-4 provide the parts outside the CDR3, is KAGVTQTPRYLIKTRGQQVTLSCSPISGHRSVSWYQQTPGQGLQFLFEYFSETQRNKGNFPGRFSGRQFSNSRSEMNVSTLELGDSALYLCASSSGTTNEKLFFGSGTQLSVL.

This clonotype occurred a few times. V and J are TRBV14 and TRBJ2-1; the D is unclear. Germline CDR1 SGHDN, CDR2 FVKESK. Trimming took 0 bases from V and 10 from J, leaving 10 bases between them. The CDR3 is 13 amino acids. The CDR3 DNA reads as TGTGCCAGCAGCCAAGATATGTCCCAGGAGCAGTTCTTC. Its translation: CASSQDMSQEQFF.

This sequence joins TRBV27 and TRBJ2-7; D gene uncertain. Trimming cost V 8 bases and J 1 base, with 15 bases left between them. Germline CDR1 MNHEY, CDR2 SMNVEV (reference sequence). The CDR3 runs 14 residues. The CDR3 is CASAGRARSYEQYF. In DNA, the CDR3 is TGTGCCAGCGCCGGAAGGGCTCGTTCCTACGAGCAGTACTTC.

This clonotype was seen a few times. The chain couples TRBV4-1 to TRBJ2-3; 10 bases align to TRBD2. Looked up from germline, CDR1 is MGHRA and CDR2 is YSYEKL. Trimming cost V 3 bases and J 0 bases; bases outside gene matches: 18. The CDR3 is made up of 21 amino acids. The CDR3 region has the DNA TGCGCCAGCAGCCACGAGAGACGGGGAGCGGGAGGGCCCTCGAGCACAGATACGCAGTATTTT. Translating gives CASSHERRGAGGPSSTDTQYF.

This clonotype has only a few counts. This chain links TRBV5-1 with TRBJ2-1, with 12 bases identical to TRBD1. Germline CDR1 is SGHRS and CDR2 is YFSETQ. V shed 4 bases and J 8 bases; nucleotides not matched to a gene: 7. The CDR3 extends over 15 amino acids. The CDR3 DNA follows: TGCGCCAGCAGCCCGGGACAGGGGGCTAGCTATGAGCAGTTCTTC. It yields the protein CASSPGQGASYEQFF. Supplemented by reference TRBV5-1 and TRBJ2-1, the full variable domain reads KAGVTQTPRYLIKTRGQQVTLSCSPISGHRSVSWYQQTPGQGLQFLFEYFSETQRNKGNFPGRFSGRQFSNSRSEMNVSTLELGDSALYLCASSPGQGASYEQFFGPGTRLTVL.

This clonotype has a count of ten or more. The V call is TRBV6-2 or TRBV6-3, the J call TRBJ1-2; D is uncertain. Germline CDR1 and CDR2: MNHEY and SVGEGT. V gave up 2 bases and J gave up 3 bases, with 7 bases separating them. This CDR3 has 13 residues. DNA of the CDR3: TGTGCCAGCAGTTACGGAGGAGACTATGGCTACACCTTC. It is translated as CASSYGGDYGYTF.

The chain couples TRBV19 to TRBJ1-5; TRBD1 matches at 10 bases. CDR1 and CDR2 (germline): LNHDA, SQIVND (reference sequence). V shed 2 bases, J shed 7 bases, and the junction held 5 bases outside the gene matches. The CDR3 runs 15 residues. The CDR3 coding sequence is TGTGCCAGTAGTATAAGACAGGGGGCCAAGCAGCCCCAGCATTTT. This translates into CASSIRQGAKQPQHF.

The rearrangement joins TRBV12-3 or TRBV12-4 to TRBJ2-3; unclear D gene. The CDR3 is 14 residues long. The V end was cut by 6 bases, the J end by 0 bases, with 10 bases between. CDR3 sequence reads: CASSFTTSTDTQYF. CDR3 DNA sequence: TGTGCCAGCAGCTTCACAACTAGCACAGATACGCAGTATTTT.

This clonotype was detected only a few times. This chain connects TRBV29-1 to TRBJ2-1, with D tentatively TRBD1 (6 bases). Deletions cut 8 bases from V and 3 bases from J, with 14 bases between. CDR1 SQVTM and CDR2 ANQGSEA come from the germline V gene. CDR3 length: 13 amino acids. CDR3 bases: TGCAGCACTGATTGGACAGACTACAATGAGCAGTTCTTC. Amino acid sequence: CSTDWTDYNEQFF.

The J gene is TRBJ1-1, the V gene TRBV21-1; the table's TRBD1 call for D was not verified on the DNA. TRBV21-1 constitutes a pseudogene. The CDR3 is made up of 15 amino acids. CDR3 coding DNA: TGTGCCAGCACCCTAAGGACAGGCGGTGGCACTGAAGCTTTCTTT. Protein product: CASTLRTGGGTEAFF.

This clonotype has more than one count but fewer than ten. The rearrangement uses TRBV29-1 and TRBJ2-2; no clear D gene. V lost 0 bases and J 3 bases, leaving 8 bases between the germline ends. This CDR3 comprises 14 residues. Per the germline V gene, CDR1 is SQVTM and CDR2 is ANQGSEA. CDR3: CSVEDRVYTGELFF. CDR3 nucleotide sequence: TGCAGCGTTGAAGATCGAGTCTACACCGGGGAGCTGTTTTTT.

This CDR3 reads CSAFDRGTSGANVLTF. The CDR3 DNA sequence: TGCAGTGCTTTCGACAGGGGAACCTCTGGGGCCAACGTCCTGACTTTC. The chain employs TRBV20-1 and TRBJ2-6; TRBD1 matches 8 bases. The CDR3 length is 16 residues. Germline CDR1 and CDR2: DFQATT and SNEGSKA (reference sequence). V lost 5 bases, J lost 0 bases, and 6 bases stayed unmatched.

The chain has TRBV20-1 and TRBJ1-1, with a weak D call TRBD1 (5 bases). Germline CDR1 is DFQATT and CDR2 is SNEGSKA (reference sequence). The ends were cut back, 6 bases at V and 7 bases at J, with 15 bases in the middle. The CDR3 totals 12 residues. The CDR3 region is CSAGTGRSEAFF. Here the CDR3 DNA reads TGCAGTGCCGGCACAGGAAGGAGTGAAGCTTTCTTT.

This clonotype was detected only a few times. The junction does not match germline at one end; this may be a read error. The V call is TRBV18, the J call TRBJ2-7; 9 bases map to TRBD1. This CDR3 is 14 amino acids long. Germline loops: CDR1 KGHSH, CDR2 LQKENI. The CDR3 coding sequence is TGTGCCGGCTCACCACAGGGGGCGGTAGACGAGCAGTACTTC. It is translated as CAGSPQGAVDEQYF.

In its sample, this clonotype was seen a few times. This chain joins TRBV25-1 and TRBJ2-5; D possibly corresponds to TRBD2 (6 bases). The CDR3 consists of 15 residues. Germline V gene sequence: CDR1 MGHDK, CDR2 SYGVNS. Trimming pared 2 bases from V and 0 bases from J, leaving 10 bases between. The CDR3 nucleotides are TGTGCCAGCAGTGAAGCGGGACTGTACCAAGAGACCCAGTACTTC. Protein: CASSEAGLYQETQYF.

This clonotype was observed a few times. This chain joins TRBV4-1 and TRBJ2-5, with D hard to call. The better agreement between TRBJ2-1 and the DNA end casts doubt on the J call. The CDR3 runs to 13 residues. Per germline, CDR1 MGHRA and CDR2 YSYEKL. As DNA, the CDR3 is TGCGCCAGCAGCCAAGGAATTTGGGGTGAGCAGTTCTTC. Residues: CASSQGIWGEQFF.

This clonotype has more than one count but fewer than ten. The chain carries TRBV4-2 and TRBJ2-5; 8 bases match TRBD2. V was clipped by 8 bases and J by 2 bases; unmatched bases: 4. This CDR3 contains 13 residues. Germline CDR1 reads LGHNA; CDR2 reads YNFKEQ. The CDR3 coding sequence is TGTGCCAGCTCCGGGACTAGGCAAGAGACCCAGTACTTC. Its protein is CASSGTRQETQYF.

Only a few counts were recorded for this clonotype. The genes are TRBV6-6 and TRBJ1-2; possibly TRBD1 for D (5 bases). Trimming removed 0 bases from V and 8 bases from J, with 10 bases in between. The germline V gene encodes CDR1 MNHNY and CDR2 SVGAGI (reference sequence). The CDR3 covers 13 residues. CDR3 sequence: CASSYSGGDGYTF. CDR3 bases: TGTGCCAGCAGTTACTCCGGGGGGGACGGCTACACCTTC.

This clonotype appeared a few times. The chain is built from TRBV7-2 and TRBJ2-5; 8 positions agree with TRBD2. The J call may be incorrect, as the DNA end agrees better with TRBJ2-1. The CDR3 runs 15 residues. Germline CDR1 reads SGHTA; CDR2 reads FQGNSA. The CDR3 region has the DNA TGTGCCAGCACCACCCAGGGACTAGTGGGTGATGAGCAGTTCTTC. Protein sequence: CASTTQGLVGDEQFF.

The chain carries TRBV5-1 and TRBJ2-5; perhaps TRBD1 as D (6 bases). Gene TRBJ2-1 matches the end of the DNA better, so the J call may be wrong. The CDR3 runs to 15 residues. Germline assignment: CDR1 SGHRS and CDR2 YFSETQ. CDR3 nucleotide sequence: TGCGCCAGCAGCTTGGAAGGGACACACGGGAATGAGCAGTTCTTC. Amino acid sequence: CASSLEGTHGNEQFF.